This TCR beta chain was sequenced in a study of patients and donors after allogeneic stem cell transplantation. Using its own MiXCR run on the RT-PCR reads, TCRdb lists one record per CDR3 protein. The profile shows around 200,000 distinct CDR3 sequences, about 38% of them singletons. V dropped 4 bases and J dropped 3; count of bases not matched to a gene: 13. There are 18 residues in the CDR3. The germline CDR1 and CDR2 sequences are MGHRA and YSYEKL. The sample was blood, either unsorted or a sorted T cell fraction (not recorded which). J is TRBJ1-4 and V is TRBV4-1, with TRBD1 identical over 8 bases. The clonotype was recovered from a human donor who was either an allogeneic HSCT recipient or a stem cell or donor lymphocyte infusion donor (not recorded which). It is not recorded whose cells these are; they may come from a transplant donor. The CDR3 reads CASSRWSAGGSANEKLFF. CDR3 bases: TGCGCCAGCAGCCGCTGGTCGGCAGGGGGCTCAGCTAATGAAAAACTGTTTTTT.